The subject of this entry is one TCR beta chain. The germline gene is not matched at one end of the junction; a read error may be the cause. This sample stems from a study of tumor-infiltrating lymphocytes in oesophageal squamous cell carcinoma. TCRdb recomputed calls from the PCR reads with MiXCR, one row per CDR3 protein. The profile shows 9,500 to 13,000 distinct CDR3 sequences, around half of them singletons. CDR1 is SGHVS and CDR2 is FNYEAQ in the germline V gene. CDR3 length equals 15 residues. The chain carries TRBV7-6 and TRBJ1-1; a weak D match, TRBD1 (6 bases). This clonotype was sampled from a male donor with esophageal squamous cell carcinoma. Sample: esophageal tumor tissue. The chain's CDR3 is CASSTDRSPDTEAFF. In DNA, the CDR3 is TGTGCTAGCAGCACAGACAGGTCTCCGGACACTGAAGCTTTCTTT.